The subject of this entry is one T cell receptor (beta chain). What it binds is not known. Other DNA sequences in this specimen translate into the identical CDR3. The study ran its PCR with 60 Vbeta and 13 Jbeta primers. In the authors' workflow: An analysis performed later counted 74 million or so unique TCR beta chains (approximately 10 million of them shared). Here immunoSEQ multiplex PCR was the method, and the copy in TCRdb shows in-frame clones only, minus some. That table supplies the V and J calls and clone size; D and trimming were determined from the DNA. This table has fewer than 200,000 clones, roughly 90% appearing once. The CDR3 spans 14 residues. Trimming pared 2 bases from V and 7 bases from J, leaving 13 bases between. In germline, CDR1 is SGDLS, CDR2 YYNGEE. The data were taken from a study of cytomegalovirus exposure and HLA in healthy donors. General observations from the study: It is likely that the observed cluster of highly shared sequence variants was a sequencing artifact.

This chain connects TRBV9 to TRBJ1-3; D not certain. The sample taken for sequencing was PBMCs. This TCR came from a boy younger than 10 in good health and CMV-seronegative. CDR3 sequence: CASSVTGDGNTIYF. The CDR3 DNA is TGTGCCAGCAGCGTCACGGGTGATGGGAACACCATATATTTT.